The 12 T cell receptor beta chains below all came from one sample that was sequenced in a study of CD4+ T cells in melanoma. Measured with immunoSEQ multiplex PCR; TCRdb has only the in-frame clones, and not every one. The table records about 10,000 clones, about 60% of them present only once. The sequenced material came from cells from a culture (not recorded whether cultured in vitro). Source of these receptors: a human donor with melanoma.

The chain combines TRBV7-6 with TRBJ2-3; 9 nucleotides line up with TRBD1. There are 14 residues in the CDR3. Germline trimming cut 10 bases from V and 0 bases from J; bases unmatched to any gene: 5. Looked up from germline, CDR1 is SGHVS and CDR2 is FNYEAQ. The CDR3 DNA is TGTGCCAACGACAGGGGGGGGAGCACAGATACGCAGTATTTT. It encodes CANDRGGSTDTQYF.

The genes are TRBV5-1 and TRBJ1-1; 7 bases are shared with TRBD1. The J segment lost 2 bases and the V segment lost 3 bases, leaving 7 bases of the junction unmatched. Germline CDR1 and CDR2: SGHRS and YFSETQ. This CDR3 has 15 residues. Written as DNA, the CDR3 is TGCGCCAGCAGCTGGAAGACAGGGTTCAACACTGAAGCTTTCTTT. As protein: CASSWKTGFNTEAFF. The full variable domain, with the rest looked up from reference TRBV5-1 and TRBJ1-1, is KAGVTQTPRYLIKTRGQQVTLSCSPISGHRSVSWYQQTPGQGLQFLFEYFSETQRNKGNFPGRFSGRQFSNSRSEMNVSTLELGDSALYLCASSWKTGFNTEAFFGQGTRLTVV.

This sequence joins TRBV5-1 and TRBJ2-1; D call uncertain. This CDR3 contains 18 residues. V was shortened by 4 bases and J by 5 bases, with 25 bases between the two germline ends. Germline assignment: CDR1 SGHRS and CDR2 YFSETQ. The CDR3 protein is CASSTLLIHTKSNNEQFF. The DNA for the CDR3 is TGCGCCAGCAGCACACTGCTAATACATACTAAGTCAAACAATGAGCAGTTCTTC. The whole variable domain, remainder taken from reference TRBV5-1 and TRBJ2-1, is KAGVTQTPRYLIKTRGQQVTLSCSPISGHRSVSWYQQTPGQGLQFLFEYFSETQRNKGNFPGRFSGRQFSNSRSEMNVSTLELGDSALYLCASSTLLIHTKSNNEQFFGPGTRLTVL.

The rearrangement links TRBV5-1 to TRBJ1-1, with 7 bases fitting TRBD1. Per germline, CDR1 SGHRS and CDR2 YFSETQ. This CDR3 contains 14 residues. The J segment lost 5 bases and the V segment lost 4 bases, leaving 8 bases of the junction unmatched. Here the CDR3 DNA reads TGCGCCAGCAGCCCACAGGGGATGAGGACTGAAGCTTTCTTT. This codes for CASSPQGMRTEAFF.

J is TRBJ1-3 and V is TRBV7-3, with 7 bases that match TRBD1. The CDR3 totals 14 residues. From germline, CDR1 is SGHTA and CDR2 FQGTGA. V trimming: 5 bases; J trimming: 6 bases; junction bases outside the gene matches: 7. The CDR3 reads CASSRQGKKNTIYF. The CDR3 nucleotides are TGTGCCAGCAGCCGACAGGGTAAAAAAAACACCATATATTTT.

The chain carries TRBV4-2 and TRBJ1-2, with TRBD1 matching 8 bases. Germline lookup yields CDR1 LGHNA and CDR2 YNFKEQ. This CDR3 has 18 residues. Trimming at V came to 5 bases and at J to 5 bases, leaving 19 bases not matched to a gene. This CDR3 is CASSLGGPGGAKMYGYTF. The CDR3 DNA reads TGTGCCAGCAGCTTGGGTGGGCCAGGGGGCGCGAAGATGTATGGCTACACCTTC.

The gene calls are TRBV6-1 and TRBJ2-7; 7 positions agree with TRBD1. This CDR3 has 13 residues. Germline-derived CDR1 and CDR2 are MNHNS and SASEGT. Trimming cost V 6 bases and J 5 bases; bases outside gene matches: 7. CDR3 bases: TGTGCCAGCAGGTGGGGAGACAGGGACGAGCAGTACTTC. Translation: CASRWGDRDEQYF.

The V call is TRBV6-4, the J call TRBJ1-6; possible D gene TRBD1, 5 bases. Trimming took 5 bases from V and 7 from J, leaving 18 bases between them. Germline values: CDR1 MRHNA, CDR2 SNTAGT. CDR3 length equals 16 residues. The CDR3 DNA follows: TGTGCCAGCAGTTACGCCGGCGGCAGGGTGAATTCACCCCTCCACTTT. As protein: CASSYAGGRVNSPLHF.

The chain recombines TRBV25-1 with TRBJ1-2, with D unresolved. There are 16 residues in the CDR3. Germline CDR1 MGHDK, CDR2 SYGVNS. V lost 0 bases and J 5 bases, leaving 16 bases between the germline ends. The CDR3 nucleotides read TGTGCCAGCAGTGAATATGGTGCCAGATTAGGGTATGGCTACACCTTC. Its protein is CASSEYGARLGYGYTF.

The chain joins TRBV5-1 to TRBJ1-3; 10 bases line up with TRBD1. V shed 3 bases and J 7 bases; nucleotides not matched to a gene: 4. The CDR3 has 14 residues. Germline CDR1 is SGHRS and CDR2 is YFSETQ. For the CDR3, the DNA is TGCGCCAGCAGCTCCGGGACAGGGGTTAACACCATATATTTT. The encoded protein is CASSSGTGVNTIYF.

The rearrangement joins TRBV28 to TRBJ1-4, with TRBD1 matching over 10 bases. CDR3 size: 17 residues. In germline, CDR1 is MDHEN, CDR2 SYDVKM. Unmatched junction bases numbered 8, after V lost 4 bases and J lost 3 bases. CDR3 protein: CASSSRDRGTANEKLFF. CDR3 sequence (DNA): TGTGCCAGCAGTTCCAGGGACAGGGGTACGGCTAATGAAAAACTGTTTTTT.

The rearrangement uses TRBV19 and TRBJ1-2; D ambiguous. CDR1 and CDR2 (germline): LNHDA, SQIVND (reference sequence). The ends were cut back, 3 bases at V and 4 bases at J, with 9 bases in the middle. This CDR3 is built from 13 residues. The CDR3 loop is CASSIVLFYGYTF. In DNA form, the CDR3 reads TGTGCCAGTAGTATCGTACTGTTCTATGGCTACACCTTC.